The clone carrying this T cell receptor beta chain was counted at least ten times. The antigen is not known. The data are from a study of Graves' ophthalmopathy and Graves' hyperthyroidism. The study, taken as a whole, reports: At just under 71% sensitivity and 72.22% specificity, the model predicted progression of the ophthalmopathy. The 13-signature model separated ophthalmopathy from stable hyperthyroidism at 85% to 90% sensitivity and around 81% specificity. Also, most clonotypes expanded in the thyroid above 0.001 frequency appeared in blood.

The diagnosis was founded upon clinical symptoms, serum thyroxine, TRAb, thyroid ultrasound and orbital computed tomography. As the template, RNA transcripts were used to amplify TCR beta CDR3 regions. Second-round multiplex PCR followed a first-round RT-PCR using HTBI primers. TCRdb fed the multiplex PCR reads into MiXCR, producing one record per CDR3 protein. The sample gives a few hundred thousand distinct CDR3 sequences, 15% to 17% of which show up once; around 6.6% is in the top ten. CDR3 length: 15 residues. Germline values: CDR1 SGHKS, CDR2 YYEKEE (reference sequence). V lost 3 bases and J 0 bases, leaving 10 bases between the germline ends.

The chain joins TRBV5-5 to TRBJ2-4; D is undetermined. The sequenced sample was peripheral blood. This sequence was found in a woman aged 18 to 35 with stable Graves' hyperthyroidism. CDR3 sequence reads: CASSSRPVAKNIQYF. CDR3 DNA: TGTGCCAGCAGCTCAAGACCAGTAGCCAAAAACATTCAGTACTTC.